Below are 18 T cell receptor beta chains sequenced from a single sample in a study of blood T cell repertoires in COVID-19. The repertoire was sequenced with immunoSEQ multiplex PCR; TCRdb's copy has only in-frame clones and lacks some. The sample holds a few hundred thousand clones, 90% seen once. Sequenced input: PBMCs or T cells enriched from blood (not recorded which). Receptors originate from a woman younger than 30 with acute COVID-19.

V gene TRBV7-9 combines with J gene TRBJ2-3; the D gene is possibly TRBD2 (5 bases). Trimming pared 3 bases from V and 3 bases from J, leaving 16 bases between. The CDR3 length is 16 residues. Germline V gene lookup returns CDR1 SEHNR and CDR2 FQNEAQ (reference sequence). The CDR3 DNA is TGTGCCAGCAGCTTTGGAGGCTATTTAAGGACAGATACGCAGTATTTT. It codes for CASSFGGYLRTDTQYF. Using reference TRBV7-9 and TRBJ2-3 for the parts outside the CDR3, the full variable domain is DTGVSQNPRHKITKRGQNVTFRCDPISEHNRLYWYRQTLGQGPEFLTYFQNEAQLEKSRLLSDRFSAERPKGSFSTLEIQRTEQGDSAMYLCASSFGGYLRTDTQYFGPGTRLTVL.

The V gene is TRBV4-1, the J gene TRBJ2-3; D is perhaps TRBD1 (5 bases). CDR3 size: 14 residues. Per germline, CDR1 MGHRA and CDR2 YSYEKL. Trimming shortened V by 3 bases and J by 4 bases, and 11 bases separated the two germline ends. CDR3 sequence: CASSQGRAPDTQYF. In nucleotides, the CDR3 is TGCGCCAGCAGCCAGGGCAGGGCCCCAGATACGCAGTATTTT.

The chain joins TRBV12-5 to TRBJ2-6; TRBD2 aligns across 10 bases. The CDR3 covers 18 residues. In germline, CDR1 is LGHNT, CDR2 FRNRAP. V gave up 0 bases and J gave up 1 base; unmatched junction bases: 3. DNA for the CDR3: TGTGCTAGTGGTTTGGTACTAGCGGGAACTTCTGGGGCCAACGTCCTGACTTTC. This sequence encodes CASGLVLAGTSGANVLTF.

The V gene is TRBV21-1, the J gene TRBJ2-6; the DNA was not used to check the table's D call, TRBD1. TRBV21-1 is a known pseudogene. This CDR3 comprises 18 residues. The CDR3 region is CASSKVGDKSSGANVLTF. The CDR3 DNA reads TGTGCCAGCAGCAAGGTCGGGGACAAGAGCTCTGGGGCCAACGTCCTGACTTTC.

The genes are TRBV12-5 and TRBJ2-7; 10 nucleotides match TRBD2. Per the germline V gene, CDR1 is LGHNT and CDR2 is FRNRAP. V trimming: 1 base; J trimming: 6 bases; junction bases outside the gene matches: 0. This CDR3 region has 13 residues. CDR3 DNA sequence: TGTGCTAGTGGTTTGGGACTAGCGGGCGAGCAGTACTTC. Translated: CASGLGLAGEQYF.

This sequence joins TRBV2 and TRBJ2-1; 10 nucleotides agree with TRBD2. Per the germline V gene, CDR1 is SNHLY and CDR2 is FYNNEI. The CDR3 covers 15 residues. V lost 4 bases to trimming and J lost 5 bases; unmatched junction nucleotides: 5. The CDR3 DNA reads TGTGCCAGCAGTGTTAGGACTAGCGGACACAATGAGCAGTTCTTC. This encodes CASSVRTSGHNEQFF.

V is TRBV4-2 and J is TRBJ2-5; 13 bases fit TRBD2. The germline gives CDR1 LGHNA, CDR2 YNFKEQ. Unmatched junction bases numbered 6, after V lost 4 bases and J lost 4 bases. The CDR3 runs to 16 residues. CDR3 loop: CASSLGLAGEVETQYF. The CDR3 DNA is TGTGCCAGCAGCCTCGGACTAGCGGGAGAAGTAGAGACCCAGTACTTC.

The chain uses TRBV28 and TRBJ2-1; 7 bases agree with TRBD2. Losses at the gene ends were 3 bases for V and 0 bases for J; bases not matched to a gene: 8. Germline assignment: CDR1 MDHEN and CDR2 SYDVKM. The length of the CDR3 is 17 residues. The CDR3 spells CASSFPGEGLSYNEQFF. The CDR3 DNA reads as TGTGCCAGCAGTTTTCCGGGGGAGGGCCTCTCCTACAATGAGCAGTTCTTC.

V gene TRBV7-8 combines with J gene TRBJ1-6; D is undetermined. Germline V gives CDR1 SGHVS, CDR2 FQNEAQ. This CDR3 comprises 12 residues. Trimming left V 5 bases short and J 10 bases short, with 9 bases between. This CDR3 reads CASSPLSSPLHF. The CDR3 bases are TGTGCCAGCAGCCCGTTGTCGTCACCCCTCCACTTT. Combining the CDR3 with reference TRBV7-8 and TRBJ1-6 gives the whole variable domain GAGVSQSPRYKVAKRGQDVALRCDPISGHVSLFWYQQALGQGPEFLTYFQNEAQLDKSGLPSDRFFAERPEGSVSTLKIQRTQQEDSAVYLCASSPLSSPLHFGNGTRLTVT.

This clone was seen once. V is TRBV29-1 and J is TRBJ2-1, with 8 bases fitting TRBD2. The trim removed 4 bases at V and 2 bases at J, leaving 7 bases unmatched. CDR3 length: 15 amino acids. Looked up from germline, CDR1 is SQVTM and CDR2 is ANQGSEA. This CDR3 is CSVGMGAGAYNEQFF. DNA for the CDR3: TGCAGCGTTGGGATGGGAGCGGGAGCCTACAATGAGCAGTTCTTC.

CDR3 DNA sequence: TGCGCCAGCAGCTCGAGACAGGGACTGAACACCGGGGAGCTGTTTTTT. It specifies CASSSRQGLNTGELFF. The V and J genes are TRBV5-1 and TRBJ2-2; perhaps TRBD1 as D (7 bases). Germline values: CDR1 SGHRS, CDR2 YFSETQ. The CDR3 runs 16 residues. Trimming stripped 3 bases from V and 1 base from J, with 13 bases between. The variable domain in full, with the rest retrieved from reference TRBV5-1 and TRBJ2-2, is KAGVTQTPRYLIKTRGQQVTLSCSPISGHRSVSWYQQTPGQGLQFLFEYFSETQRNKGNFPGRFSGRQFSNSRSEMNVSTLELGDSALYLCASSSRQGLNTGELFFGEGSRLTVL.

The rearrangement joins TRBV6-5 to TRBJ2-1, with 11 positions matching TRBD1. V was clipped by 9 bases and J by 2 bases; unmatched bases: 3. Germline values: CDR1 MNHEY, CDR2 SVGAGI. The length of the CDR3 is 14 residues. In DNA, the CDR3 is TGTGCCAGTGCGGACAGGGGGCCCTACAATGAGCAGTTCTTC. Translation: CASADRGPYNEQFF.

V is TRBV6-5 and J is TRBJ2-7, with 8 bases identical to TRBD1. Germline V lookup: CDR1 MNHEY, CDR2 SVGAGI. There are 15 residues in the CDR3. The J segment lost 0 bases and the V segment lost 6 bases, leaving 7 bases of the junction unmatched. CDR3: CASSRTGWVSYEQYF. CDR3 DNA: TGTGCCAGCAGCCGGACAGGGTGGGTCTCCTACGAGCAGTACTTC.

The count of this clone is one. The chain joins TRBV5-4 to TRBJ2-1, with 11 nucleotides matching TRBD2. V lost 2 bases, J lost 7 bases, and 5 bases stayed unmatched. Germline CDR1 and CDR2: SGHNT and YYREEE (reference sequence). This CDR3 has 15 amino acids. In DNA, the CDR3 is TGTGCCAGCAGCTTCCTAACTAGCGGGAGTAATGAGCAGTTCTTC. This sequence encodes CASSFLTSGSNEQFF.

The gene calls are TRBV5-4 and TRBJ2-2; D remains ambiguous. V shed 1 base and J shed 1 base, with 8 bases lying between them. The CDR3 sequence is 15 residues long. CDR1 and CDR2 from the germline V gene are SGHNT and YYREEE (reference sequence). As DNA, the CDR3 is TGTGCCAGCAGCTTGAAGGCAGGGAACACCGGGGAGCTGTTTTTT. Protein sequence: CASSLKAGNTGELFF.

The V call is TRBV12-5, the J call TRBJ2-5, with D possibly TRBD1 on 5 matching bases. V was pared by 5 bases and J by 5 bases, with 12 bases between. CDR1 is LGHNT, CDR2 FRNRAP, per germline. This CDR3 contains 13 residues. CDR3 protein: CASGKQVRETQYF. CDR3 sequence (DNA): TGTGCTAGTGGTAAACAGGTTCGGGAGACCCAGTACTTC.

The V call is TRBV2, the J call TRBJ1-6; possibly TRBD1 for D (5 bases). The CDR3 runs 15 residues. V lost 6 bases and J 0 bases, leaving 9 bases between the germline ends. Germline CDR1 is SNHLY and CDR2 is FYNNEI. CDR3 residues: CASRRQSSYNSPLHF. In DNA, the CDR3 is TGTGCCAGCAGGCGACAGAGCTCCTATAATTCACCCCTCCACTTT.

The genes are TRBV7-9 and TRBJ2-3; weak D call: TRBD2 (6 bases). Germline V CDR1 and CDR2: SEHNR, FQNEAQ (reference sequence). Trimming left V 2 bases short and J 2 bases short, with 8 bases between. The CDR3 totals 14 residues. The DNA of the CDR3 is TGTGCCAGCAGCTTACGCGGGGCCACAGATACGCAGTATTTT. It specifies CASSLRGATDTQYF.